This T cell receptor (beta chain) derives from a study of blood T cell repertoires in COVID-19. Across the whole study: Samples came from the United States, Italy and Spain, spanning acute and convalescent COVID-19. Nucleic acid was either cDNA or gDNA, and it came from T cells, B-cell-depleted T cells, or PBMCs.

This CDR3 spans 13 amino acids. The V gene lost 8 bases and the J gene lost 5 bases, with 16 bases spanning the gap. Germline lookup yields CDR1 MNHEY and CDR2 SVGAGI. In the authors' workflow: Nucleated cell counts were estimated from reference gene primer amplification. Repertoires were generated with immunoSEQ multiplex PCR, while TCRdb's copy carries only in-frame clones and drops some. V and J calls plus clone size are reproduced from that table; the DNA served to infer D and trimming. The sample contains around 200,000 clones, about 90% of which appear only once. The specimen was peripheral blood. V usage is TRBV6-5 and J usage is TRBJ2-7, with D possibly matching TRBD2 (5 bases). This TCR derives from a man aged 40-55 years with active or convalescent COVID-19. The DNA of the CDR3 is TGTGCCAGCTCGTCCGGGGTAAGGCACGAGCAGTACTTC. This sequence encodes CASSSGVRHEQYF.